The rows below give T cell receptor beta chains drawn from one sample of a study of T cell repertoires in cytomegalovirus infection. Using its own MiXCR run on the reads, TCRdb lists one record per CDR3 protein. The sample lists 200,000 to 300,000 distinct CDR3 sequences; about 12% were seen once. Sequenced input: PBMCs. The receptors stem from a human donor in good health (CMV status not recorded). Some clones in this sample may be carry-over from other donors' samples. Both conserved end residues are part of each CDR3. The order of the fields is D gene, clone size, V gene, J gene, CDR3 DNA, CDR3 protein. The D gene is left open where the match is weak. Clone size appears in some rows only: once, few, many, or a class for an expanded clone.

>-|few|TRBV4-3|TRBJ2-7
TGCGCCAGCAGCCAAGACGCCGCTAACTCCTACGAGCAGTACTTC
CASSQDAANSYEQYF
>TRBD1|-|TRBV5-1|TRBJ2-5
TGCGCCAGCAGCACCGGACAGGGAACGGGTGAGACCCAGTACTTC
CASSTGQGTGETQYF
>-|many|TRBV5-1|TRBJ2-7
TGCGCCAGCAGCTTGAGTGGAGGGGCAACCCAGCAGTACTTC
CASSLSGGATQQYF
>-|few|TRBV9|TRBJ2-7
TGTGCCAGCAGCGTAACTCCGGATTCCTACGAGCAGTACTTC
CASSVTPDSYEQYF
>-|many|TRBV7-2|TRBJ2-7
TGTGCCAGCAGCCTCCCATACAGGACCTACGAGCAGTACTTC
CASSLPYRTYEQYF
>-|many|TRBV10-3|TRBJ2-1
TGTGCCATCGGGACCCACAACAATGAGCAGTTCTTC
CAIGTHNNEQFF
>TRBD1|-|TRBV5-5|TRBJ1-1
TGTGCCAGCAGCTGGGTGACAGGGGAATACTCTGAAGCTTTCTTT
CASSWVTGEYSEAFF
>-|few|TRBV28|TRBJ2-5
TGTGCCAGCAGTTTGATGGGGGGTGGCGAGACCCAGTACTTC
CASSLMGGGETQYF
>-|many|TRBV12-3/TRBV12-4|TRBJ1-5
TGTGCCAGCAGTTCGGGACCCCGCCATAGCAATCAGCCCCAGCATTTT
CASSSGPRHSNQPQHF
>-|many|TRBV7-2|TRBJ2-2
TGTGCCAGCAGCTATGGGGTTAACACCGGGGAGCTGTTTTTT
CASSYGVNTGELFF
>TRBD1|many|TRBV6-1|TRBJ1-2
TGTGCCAGCAGTTCCCCGGGACAGGGCTTTGGCTACACCTTC
CASSSPGQGFGYTF
>-|many|TRBV7-3|TRBJ2-1
TGTGCCAGCAGCCCGGGACCTAACAATGAGCAGTTCTTC
CASSPGPNNEQFF
>-|few|TRBV5-5|TRBJ2-3
TGTGCCAGCAGCTTGGGAGGGGGGACGTCCCCCGTTGGCACAGATACGCAGTATTTT
CASSLGGGTSPVGTDTQYF
>-|few|TRBV11-2|TRBJ2-5
TGTGCCAGCAGCTTAGAGCCAGTCTCCGAAGAGACCCAGTACTTC
CASSLEPVSEETQYF
>-|many|TRBV5-5|TRBJ2-5
TGTGCCAGCAGTAATCTTGGAGGGGAGACCCAGTACTTC
CASSNLGGETQYF
>-|many|TRBV30|TRBJ1-1
TGTGCCTGGAGAATCGGGGAGAGGGCTGAAGCTTTCTTT
CAWRIGERAEAFF
>TRBD2|many|TRBV7-2|TRBJ2-2
TGTGCCAGCAGCTTAGAGACGGGGGGTGGGGAGCTGTTTTTT
CASSLETGGGELFF